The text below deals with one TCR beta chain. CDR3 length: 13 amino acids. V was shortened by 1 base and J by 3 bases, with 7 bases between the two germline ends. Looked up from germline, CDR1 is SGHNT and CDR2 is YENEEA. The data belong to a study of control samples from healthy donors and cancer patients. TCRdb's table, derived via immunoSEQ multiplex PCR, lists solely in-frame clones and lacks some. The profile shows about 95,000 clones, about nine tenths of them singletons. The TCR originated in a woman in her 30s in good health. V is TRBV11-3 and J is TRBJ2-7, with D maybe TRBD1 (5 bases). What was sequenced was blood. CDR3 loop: CASSLAQGYEQYF. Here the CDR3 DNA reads TGTGCCAGCAGCTTAGCCCAGGGCTACGAGCAGTACTTC.